A selection of T cell receptor beta chains follows, all from one sample in a study of response to subunit inactivated influenza vaccine. MiXCR, run by TCRdb on the RT-PCR reads, gives a single entry per CDR3 protein. The sample records about 190,000 distinct CDR3 sequences, under 15% being singletons. Material: CD8+ T cells sorted from PBMCs, obtained 5 days after vaccination. The receptors were gathered from a man aged 50-60 years who received an inactivated influenza vaccine. CDR3s include the opening cysteine and the closing phenylalanine or tryptophan. Fields, in order: V gene, J gene, D gene, clone size, CDR3 protein, CDR3 DNA. The D gene is left open where the match is weak. A clone size is listed for some rows: how often the clone was seen (once, few, many), or a class if it is expanded.

V gene: TRBV20-1; J gene: TRBJ1-1; D gene: -; clone size: few; CDR3 protein: CSAKDGEAFF; CDR3 DNA: TGCAGTGCAAAGGACGGTGAAGCTTTCTTT
V gene: TRBV5-5; J gene: TRBJ2-7; D gene: -; clone size: few; CDR3 protein: CASSPFPAYEQYF; CDR3 DNA: TGTGCCAGCAGCCCGTTCCCCGCCTACGAGCAGTACTTC
V gene: TRBV10-3; J gene: TRBJ2-1; D gene: -; clone size: few; CDR3 protein: CAISELGQGHEQFF; CDR3 DNA: TGTGCCATCAGTGAGTTAGGCCAAGGACATGAGCAGTTCTTC
V gene: TRBV12-3/TRBV12-4; J gene: TRBJ2-5; D gene: TRBD2; clone size: -; CDR3 protein: CASSLVEPGLVRETQYF; CDR3 DNA: TGTGCCAGCAGTTTAGTCGAGCCGGGACTAGTGAGAGAGACCCAGTACTTC
V gene: TRBV29-1; J gene: TRBJ2-7; D gene: -; clone size: -; CDR3 protein: CSVVHRYEQYF; CDR3 DNA: TGCAGCGTTGTTCATCGCTACGAGCAGTACTTC
V gene: TRBV4-3; J gene: TRBJ1-3; D gene: TRBD1; clone size: -; CDR3 protein: CASSLTGQGNGNTIYF; CDR3 DNA: TGCGCCAGCAGCCTTACCGGACAGGGGAACGGAAACACCATATATTTT
V gene: TRBV29-1; J gene: TRBJ2-7; D gene: -; clone size: -; CDR3 protein: CSVKGGASEYF; CDR3 DNA: TGCAGCGTCAAGGGGGGGGCGTCTGAGTACTTC
V gene: TRBV6-2/TRBV6-3; J gene: TRBJ1-1; D gene: -; clone size: few; CDR3 protein: CASTMGYMGDTEAFF; CDR3 DNA: TGTGCCAGCACCATGGGGTATATGGGTGACACTGAAGCTTTCTTT
V gene: TRBV5-5; J gene: TRBJ2-7; D gene: -; clone size: -; CDR3 protein: CAMGPGLAYEQYF; CDR3 DNA: TGTGCCATGGGCCCCGGGCTAGCCTACGAGCAGTACTTC
V gene: TRBV15; J gene: TRBJ1-3; D gene: -; clone size: -; CDR3 protein: CATSREVTSGNTIYF; CDR3 DNA: TGTGCCACCAGCAGAGAGGTCACCTCTGGAAACACCATATATTTT
V gene: TRBV4-1; J gene: TRBJ2-7; D gene: TRBD1; clone size: few; CDR3 protein: CASSQDTRTGPTRQYF; CDR3 DNA: TGCGCCAGCAGCCAAGATACAAGGACAGGGCCCACTAGGCAGTACTTC